This TCR beta chain derives from a study of CD4 and CD8 cells across lung adenocarcinoma regions. With 5 bases clipped from V and 8 bases from J, the junction kept 3 bases outside the gene matches. The CDR3 is 12 amino acids. CDR1 and CDR2 from the germline V gene are DFQATT and SNEGSKA (reference sequence). Localized lung adenocarcinoma, a non-small cell lung cancer, affected the donors. TCRdb analysed the PCR reads with MiXCR anew, one entry per CDR3 protein. The table has thousands of distinct CDR3 sequences, 50% to 65% seen once. Source material: CD8+ T cells from the center of a lung tumor. This chain uses TRBV20-1 with TRBJ2-1; 10 bases match TRBD2. This TCR derives from a female donor with lung adenocarcinoma. The CD4 and CD8 labels of this study may be unreliable. This CDR3 is CSAGTSVDEQFF. In DNA, the CDR3 is TGCAGTGCTGGGACTAGCGTCGATGAGCAGTTCTTC.